The 29 T cell receptor beta chains listed next were all sequenced from one sample in a study of blood T cell repertoires in COVID-19. The repertoire was sequenced with immunoSEQ multiplex PCR; TCRdb's copy has only in-frame clones and lacks some. Altogether about 270,000 clones are present, around 86% being singletons, with the ten largest covering around 2%. The sample comprised peripheral blood. The receptors derive from a man aged 50 to 60 with acute or convalescent COVID-19.

About this clone itself: Other nucleotide sequences in the sample specify the same CDR3. This chain joins TRBV18 and TRBJ1-2, with TRBD1 matching 9 bases. The germline V gene encodes CDR1 KGHSH and CDR2 LQKENI. Trimming at V came to 3 bases and at J to 7 bases, leaving 3 bases not matched to a gene. This CDR3 comprises 13 residues. CDR3 DNA: TGTGCCAGCTCACCGGGACAGGGCGGTGGCTACACCTTC. Protein sequence: CASSPGQGGGYTF.

J is TRBJ2-3 and V is TRBV6-4, with D tentatively TRBD2 (5 bases). The CDR3 covers 13 residues. The V and J ends lost 5 bases and 2 bases respectively, with 8 bases between them. CDR1 is MRHNA, CDR2 SNTAGT, per germline. CDR3 nucleotides: TGTGCCAGCAGTAGCGGAAACACAGATACGCAGTATTTT. Translating it yields CASSSGNTDTQYF.

V is TRBV4-2 and J is TRBJ2-3; possibly TRBD2 for D (6 bases). The germline gives CDR1 LGHNA, CDR2 YNFKEQ. Trimming left V 4 bases short and J 9 bases short, with 17 bases between. The CDR3 contains 14 residues. CDR3 protein: CASSLPRDLKTQYF. DNA of the CDR3: TGTGCCAGCAGCCTCCCAAGGGACTTAAAGACGCAGTATTTT.

The V and J genes are TRBV13 and TRBJ2-3; D perhaps matches TRBD1 (5 bases). The germline CDR1 and CDR2 sequences are PRHDT and FYEKMQ (reference sequence). The germline V and J ends were trimmed by 1 base and 5 bases, with 7 bases remaining between them. There are 13 residues in the CDR3. In DNA, the CDR3 is TGTGCCAGCAGCTTAGTAAGGGGAGATACGCAGTATTTT. This encodes CASSLVRGDTQYF.

The gene calls are TRBV5-1 and TRBJ1-5; the D is unclear. The V end was cut by 2 bases, the J end by 2 bases, with 11 bases between. The CDR3 sequence is 15 residues long. Germline assignment: CDR1 SGHRS and CDR2 YFSETQ. The chain's CDR3 is CASSFNPGGNQPQHF. The CDR3 DNA reads TGCGCCAGCAGCTTTAACCCCGGAGGCAATCAGCCCCAGCATTTT.

The rearrangement links TRBV30 to TRBJ2-3; perhaps TRBD1 as D (5 bases). CDR3 length: 17 amino acids. From germline, CDR1 is GTSNPN and CDR2 SVGIG (reference sequence). Trimming shortened V by 3 bases and J by 3 bases, and 22 bases separated the two germline ends. CDR3 nucleotides: TGTGCCTGGAGGCCCCTTGAGAAGGGGCCGTATACAGATACGCAGTATTTT. It codes for CAWRPLEKGPYTDTQYF.

The gene calls are TRBV6-5 and TRBJ2-5, with D tentatively TRBD2 (6 bases). Trimming removed 2 bases at V and 4 bases at J, with 8 bases between. The CDR3 extends over 13 amino acids. In germline, CDR1 is MNHEY, CDR2 SVGAGI. The CDR3 loop reads CASSYGRLETQYF. The CDR3 DNA is TGTGCCAGCAGTTACGGGAGGTTAGAGACCCAGTACTTC.

This clone was observed once. The chain is built from TRBV7-9 and TRBJ2-7; 9 nucleotides align to TRBD2. The CDR3 extends over 12 amino acids. Per the germline V gene, CDR1 is SEHNR and CDR2 is FQNEAQ (reference sequence). The trim removed 5 bases at V and 10 bases at J, leaving 6 bases unmatched. CDR3 DNA: TGTGCCAGCAGCCCCGCGGGGGGGGCACAGTACTTC. It encodes CASSPAGGAQYF.

This clone was observed a handful of times. The J gene is TRBJ2-7, the V gene TRBV27, with D maybe TRBD2 (6 bases). Germline V gene data show CDR1 as MNHEY and CDR2 as SMNVEV (reference sequence). The CDR3 contains 14 residues. Trimming took 5 bases from V and 6 from J, leaving 17 bases between them. The CDR3 loop reads CASSPTGRRGEQYF. As DNA, the CDR3 is TGTGCCAGCAGTCCCACCGGGAGACGCGGCGAGCAGTACTTC.

This clone has ten or more counts. The chain combines TRBV12-3 or TRBV12-4 with TRBJ1-5; perhaps TRBD1 as D (5 bases). The CDR3 spans 12 residues. Trimming stripped 6 bases from V and 9 bases from J, with 12 bases between. CDR3 in amino acids: CASRSSGPPQHF. The CDR3 DNA sequence: TGTGCCAGCAGGTCCTCAGGGCCGCCCCAGCATTTT.

The chain joins TRBV12-5 to TRBJ2-7; D is perhaps TRBD1 (6 bases). Germline V gives CDR1 LGHNT, CDR2 FRNRAP. This CDR3 region has 14 residues. Between the trimmed V and J ends, which lost 1 base and 2 bases, there was a span of 9 bases. The CDR3 protein is CASGLDRETYEQYF. CDR3 nucleotide sequence: TGTGCTAGTGGTTTGGACAGGGAGACCTACGAGCAGTACTTC.

The V gene is TRBV6-2 or TRBV6-3, the J gene TRBJ2-3; tentative D call: TRBD1 (5 bases). Germline V gives CDR1 MNHEY, CDR2 SVGEGT. The germline V and J ends were trimmed by 0 bases and 4 bases, with 8 bases remaining between them. The CDR3 loop spans 14 amino acids. CDR3 protein: CASSYSWGPDTQYF. Here the CDR3 DNA reads TGTGCCAGCAGTTACTCGTGGGGCCCAGATACGCAGTATTTT.

The chain combines TRBV2 with TRBJ2-2; D is uncertain. This CDR3 is 13 amino acids long. Germline-derived CDR1 and CDR2 are SNHLY and FYNNEI. Trimming removed 5 bases from V and 6 bases from J, with 10 bases in between. CDR3 sequence: CASSPLEAGELFF. The CDR3 DNA follows: TGTGCCAGCAGTCCCCTAGAAGCCGGGGAGCTGTTTTTT.

This clone was seen more than once but under ten times. V is TRBV4-1 and J is TRBJ2-1, with D perhaps TRBD2 (7 bases). V lost 0 bases, J lost 12 bases, and 21 bases lay in between. The CDR3 loop spans 16 amino acids. Germline V gives CDR1 MGHRA, CDR2 YSYEKL. The DNA of the CDR3 is TGCGCCAGCAGCCAAGATGCGGCGGTGGGGGGGCGTCCGCAGTTCTTC. Amino acid sequence: CASSQDAAVGGRPQFF.

With regard to this clone: Other DNA sequences within the sample encode an identical CDR3. The chain employs TRBV7-9 and TRBJ1-1; D may be TRBD1 (6 bases). This CDR3 region has 14 residues. Germline assignment: CDR1 SEHNR and CDR2 FQNEAQ (reference sequence). V dropped 3 bases and J dropped 0 bases, with 8 bases sitting between them. This CDR3 is CASSFGQLNTEAFF. In DNA form, the CDR3 reads TGTGCCAGCAGCTTTGGACAGCTGAACACTGAAGCTTTCTTT.

The chain combines TRBV5-4 with TRBJ2-5; 8 bases are shared with TRBD1. There are 16 residues in the CDR3. V was pared by 0 bases and J by 5 bases, with 9 bases of the junction left unmatched. In germline, CDR1 is SGHNT, CDR2 YYREEE (reference sequence). This CDR3 reads CASSLASGGLGETQYF. As DNA, the CDR3 is TGTGCCAGCAGCTTGGCTTCAGGGGGCTTGGGGGAGACCCAGTACTTC.

The chain uses TRBV7-9 and TRBJ2-7, with a possible D match to TRBD2 (7 bases). Trimming took off 11 bases at V and 4 bases at J, with 15 bases between the two ends. The CDR3 totals 12 residues. CDR1 is SEHNR and CDR2 is FQNEAQ in the germline V gene (reference sequence). CDR3 DNA sequence: TGTGCCGGAGGGGGGGCAATGTACGAGCAGTACTTC. Its translation is CAGGGAMYEQYF.

The chain joins TRBV7-3 to TRBJ2-2; D is perhaps TRBD2 (5 bases). Germline V gene data show CDR1 as SGHTA and CDR2 as FQGTGA. The CDR3 loop spans 12 amino acids. V shed 6 bases and J shed 4 bases, with 6 bases lying between them. DNA of the CDR3: TGTGCCAGCAGAGCGGCCACCGGGGAGCTGTTTTTT. The encoded protein is CASRAATGELFF.

V usage is TRBV6-6 and J usage is TRBJ2-5; D might be TRBD2 (5 bases). Per germline, CDR1 MNHNY and CDR2 SVGAGI (reference sequence). V was cut by 6 bases and J by 6 bases, with 17 bases left in between. CDR3 length: 14 amino acids. CDR3 amino acids: CASSLGLLIKTQYF. In nucleotides, the CDR3 is TGTGCCAGCAGCCTCGGACTCCTAATAAAGACCCAGTACTTC.

The rearrangement uses TRBV9 and TRBJ2-1, with TRBD1 matching 10 bases. CDR3 length: 15 amino acids. Germline V gene sequence: CDR1 SGDLS, CDR2 YYNGEE. V dropped 3 bases and J dropped 1; count of bases not matched to a gene: 1. This CDR3 reads CASSGGQGSYNEQFF. In DNA form, the CDR3 reads TGTGCCAGCAGCGGGGGACAGGGGTCCTACAATGAGCAGTTCTTC. The complete variable domain, with remaining parts taken from reference TRBV9 and TRBJ2-1, reads DSGVTQTPKHLITATGQRVTLRCSPRSGDLSVYWYQQSLDQGLQFLIQYYNGEERAKGNILERFSAQQFPDLHSELNLSSLELGDSALYFCASSGGQGSYNEQFFGPGTRLTVL.

The rearrangement links TRBV27 to TRBJ1-2; a possible D gene is TRBD1 (5 bases). V was trimmed by 10 bases and J by 8 bases, leaving 17 bases between them. The CDR3 spans 12 residues. CDR1 MNHEY and CDR2 SMNVEV come from the germline V gene (reference sequence). CDR3: CATASGRGGYTF. In nucleotides, the CDR3 is TGTGCCACCGCGTCAGGGCGAGGCGGCTACACCTTC.

V is TRBV19 and J is TRBJ1-6; no clear D gene. The CDR3 is 17 residues long. The V end lost 3 bases, the J end lost 0 bases, and 12 bases lay between the germline ends. Germline-derived CDR1 and CDR2 are LNHDA and SQIVND (reference sequence). The CDR3 DNA follows: TGTGCCAGTAGTATCCGCGGGCAGAGCTCCTATAATTCACCCCTCCACTTT. It yields the protein CASSIRGQSSYNSPLHF.

The CDR3 region has the DNA TGTGCCAGCTCACCCCCGGGGGGGCTATTCTACGAGCAGTACTTC. Translation: CASSPPGGLFYEQYF. The chain links TRBV18 to TRBJ2-7; 8 bases are a match to TRBD2. Trimming cost V 3 bases and J 3 bases; bases outside gene matches: 7. From germline, CDR1 is KGHSH and CDR2 LQKENI. CDR3 length: 15 residues.

This chain uses TRBV7-8 with TRBJ2-7; 9 positions agree with TRBD2. The CDR3 has 16 residues. Losses at the gene ends were 1 base for V and 3 bases for J; bases not matched to a gene: 7. Germline CDR1 reads SGHVS; CDR2 reads FQNEAQ. CDR3 region: CASSLGPSGVNYEQYF. CDR3 nucleotide sequence: TGTGCCAGCAGCTTAGGCCCTAGCGGGGTTAACTACGAGCAGTACTTC.

V and J are TRBV2 and TRBJ2-7; perhaps TRBD1 as D (6 bases). The CDR3 loop spans 14 amino acids. Trimming cost V 2 bases and J 2 bases, with 10 bases left between them. Per the germline V gene, CDR1 is SNHLY and CDR2 is FYNNEI. This CDR3 reads CASSERQAPYEQYF. The CDR3 coding sequence is TGTGCCAGCAGTGAAAGACAGGCCCCCTACGAGCAGTACTTC.

The chain carries TRBV2 and TRBJ1-2; the D is unclear. Trimming took 6 bases from V and 2 from J, leaving 10 bases between them. Germline assignment: CDR1 SNHLY and CDR2 FYNNEI. This CDR3 contains 13 residues. As DNA, the CDR3 is TGTGCCAGCAGAGAGGGCGTGAACTATGGCTACACCTTC. Encoded protein: CASREGVNYGYTF.

The V call is TRBV13, the J call TRBJ2-1; D uncertain. V lost 5 bases and J lost 0, with 5 bases in between. Germline V gene lookup returns CDR1 PRHDT and CDR2 FYEKMQ (reference sequence). There are 13 residues in the CDR3. The CDR3 DNA sequence: TGTGCCAGCAGCCCCGGCTCCTACAATGAGCAGTTCTTC. Translated: CASSPGSYNEQFF. Together with reference TRBV13 and TRBJ2-1, the CDR3 gives the full variable domain: AAGVIQSPRHLIKEKRETATLKCYPIPRHDTVYWYQQGPGQDPQFLISFYEKMQSDKGSIPDRFSAQQFSDYHSELNMSSLELGDSALYFCASSPGSYNEQFFGPGTRLTVL.

V gene TRBV5-4 combines with J gene TRBJ1-2; no reliable D call. The CDR3 is made up of 14 amino acids. Germline V gene sequence: CDR1 SGHNT, CDR2 YYREEE (reference sequence). Trimming pared 6 bases from V and 7 bases from J, leaving 19 bases between. The CDR3 nucleotides read TGTGCCAGCACCATGACCGAGGAGGGCTCTGGCTACACCTTC. Its protein product is CASTMTEEGSGYTF.

V usage is TRBV4-2 and J usage is TRBJ1-1, with D possibly TRBD1 on 5 matching bases. The V end was cut by 0 bases, the J end by 11 bases, with 19 bases between. The CDR3 loop spans 15 amino acids. The V gene's germline CDR1 is LGHNA and CDR2 YNFKEQ. CDR3 sequence: CASSQDRGRGVGAFF. DNA for the CDR3: TGTGCCAGCAGCCAAGATCGAGGCCGGGGGGTTGGGGCTTTCTTT.